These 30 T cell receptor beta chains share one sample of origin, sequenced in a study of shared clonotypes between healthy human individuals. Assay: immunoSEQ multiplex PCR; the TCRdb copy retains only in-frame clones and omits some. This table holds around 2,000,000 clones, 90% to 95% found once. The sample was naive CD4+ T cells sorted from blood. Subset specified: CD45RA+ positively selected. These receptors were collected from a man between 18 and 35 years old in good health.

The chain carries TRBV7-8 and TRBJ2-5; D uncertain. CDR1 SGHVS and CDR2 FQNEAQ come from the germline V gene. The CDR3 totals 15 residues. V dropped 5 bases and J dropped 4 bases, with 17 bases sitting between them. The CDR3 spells CASSAKRLHRETQYF. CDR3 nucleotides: TGTGCCAGCAGCGCAAAACGCCTTCATAGAGAGACCCAGTACTTC.

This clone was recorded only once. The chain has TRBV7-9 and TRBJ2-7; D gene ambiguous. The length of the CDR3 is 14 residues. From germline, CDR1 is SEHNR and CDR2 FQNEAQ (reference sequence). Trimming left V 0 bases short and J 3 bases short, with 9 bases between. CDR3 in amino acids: CASSLALGNYEQYF. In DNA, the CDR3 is TGTGCCAGCAGCTTAGCGCTGGGGAACTACGAGCAGTACTTC. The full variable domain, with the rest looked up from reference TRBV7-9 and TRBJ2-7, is DTGVSQNPRHKITKRGQNVTFRCDPISEHNRLYWYRQTLGQGPEFLTYFQNEAQLEKSRLLSDRFSAERPKGSFSTLEIQRTEQGDSAMYLCASSLALGNYEQYFGPGTRLTVT.

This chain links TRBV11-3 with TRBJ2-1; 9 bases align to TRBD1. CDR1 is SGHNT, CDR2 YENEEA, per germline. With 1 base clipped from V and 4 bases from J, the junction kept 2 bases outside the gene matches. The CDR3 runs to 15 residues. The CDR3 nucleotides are TGTGCCAGCAGCTTAGGGACAGGGGCATACAATGAGCAGTTCTTC. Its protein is CASSLGTGAYNEQFF.

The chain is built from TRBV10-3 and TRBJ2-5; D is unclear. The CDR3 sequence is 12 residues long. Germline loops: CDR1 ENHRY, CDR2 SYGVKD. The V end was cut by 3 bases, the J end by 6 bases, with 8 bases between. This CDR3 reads CAISDQQQTQYF. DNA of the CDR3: TGTGCCATCAGTGACCAGCAGCAGACCCAGTACTTC.

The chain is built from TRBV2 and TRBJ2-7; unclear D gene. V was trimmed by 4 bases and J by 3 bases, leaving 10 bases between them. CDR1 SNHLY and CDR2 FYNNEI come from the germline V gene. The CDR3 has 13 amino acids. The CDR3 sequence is CASSAPVVYEQYF. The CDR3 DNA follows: TGTGCCAGCAGTGCGCCGGTGGTCTACGAGCAGTACTTC.

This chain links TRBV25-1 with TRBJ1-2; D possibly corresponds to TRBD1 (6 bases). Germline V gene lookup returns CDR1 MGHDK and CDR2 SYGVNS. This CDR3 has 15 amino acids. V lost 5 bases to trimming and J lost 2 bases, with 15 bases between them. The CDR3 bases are TGTGCCAGCAGTATATCCGGACAGAGGAACTATGGCTACACCTTC. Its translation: CASSISGQRNYGYTF.

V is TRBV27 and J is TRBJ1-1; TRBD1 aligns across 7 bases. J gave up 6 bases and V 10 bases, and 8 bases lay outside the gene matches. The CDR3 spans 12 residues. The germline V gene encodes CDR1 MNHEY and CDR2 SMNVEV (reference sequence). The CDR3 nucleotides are TGTGCCACCCGACAGGGAATGGCTGAAGCTTTCTTT. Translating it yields CATRQGMAEAFF.

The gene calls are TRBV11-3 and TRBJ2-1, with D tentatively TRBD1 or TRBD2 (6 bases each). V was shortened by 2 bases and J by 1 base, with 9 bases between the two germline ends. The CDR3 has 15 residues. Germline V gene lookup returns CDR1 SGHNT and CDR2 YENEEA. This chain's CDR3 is CASSLRGRSYNEQFF. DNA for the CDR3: TGTGCCAGCAGCTTAAGGGGGAGGTCCTACAATGAGCAGTTCTTC.

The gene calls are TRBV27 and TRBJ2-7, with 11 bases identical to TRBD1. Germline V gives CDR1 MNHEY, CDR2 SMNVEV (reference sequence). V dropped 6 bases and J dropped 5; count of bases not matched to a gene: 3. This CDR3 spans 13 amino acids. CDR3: CASRGTGGDEQYF. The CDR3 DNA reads TGTGCCAGCAGGGGGACAGGGGGGGACGAGCAGTACTTC.

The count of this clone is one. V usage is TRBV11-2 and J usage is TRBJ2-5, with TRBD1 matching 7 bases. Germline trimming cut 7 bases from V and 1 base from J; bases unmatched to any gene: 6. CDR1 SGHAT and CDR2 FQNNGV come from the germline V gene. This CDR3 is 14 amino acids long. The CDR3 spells CASNRRDSQETQYF. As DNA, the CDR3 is TGTGCCAGCAACCGACGGGACAGCCAAGAGACCCAGTACTTC.

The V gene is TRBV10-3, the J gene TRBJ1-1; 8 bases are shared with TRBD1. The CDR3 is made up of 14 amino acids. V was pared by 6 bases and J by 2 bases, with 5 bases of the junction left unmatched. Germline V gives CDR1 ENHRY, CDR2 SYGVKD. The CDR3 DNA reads TGTGCCATCAGGCCGACAGGGGTCAACACTGAAGCTTTCTTT. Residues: CAIRPTGVNTEAFF.

CDR3 in DNA: TGTGCCTGGAGTGTAACGCAAGAGCCTCGCGGACCCCTCCACTTT. Amino acids: CAWSVTQEPRGPLHF. The chain joins TRBV30 to TRBJ1-6, with D uncertain. Germline CDR1 GTSNPN, CDR2 SVGIG (reference sequence). This CDR3 contains 15 residues. V dropped 0 bases and J dropped 12 bases, with 18 bases sitting between them.

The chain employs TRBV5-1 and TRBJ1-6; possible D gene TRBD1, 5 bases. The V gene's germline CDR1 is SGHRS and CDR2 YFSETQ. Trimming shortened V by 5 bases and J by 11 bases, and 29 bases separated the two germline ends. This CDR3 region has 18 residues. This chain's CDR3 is CASRSGGAYTTSTPPLHF. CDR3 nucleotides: TGCGCCAGCAGGTCCGGAGGGGCATACACAACCTCAACTCCACCCCTCCACTTT.

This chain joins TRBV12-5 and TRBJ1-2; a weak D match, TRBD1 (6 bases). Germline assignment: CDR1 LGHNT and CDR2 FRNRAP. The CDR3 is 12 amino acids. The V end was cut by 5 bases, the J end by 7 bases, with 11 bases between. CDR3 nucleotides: TGTGCTAGTGGTATACAGGGCTTTGGCTACACCTTC. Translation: CASGIQGFGYTF.

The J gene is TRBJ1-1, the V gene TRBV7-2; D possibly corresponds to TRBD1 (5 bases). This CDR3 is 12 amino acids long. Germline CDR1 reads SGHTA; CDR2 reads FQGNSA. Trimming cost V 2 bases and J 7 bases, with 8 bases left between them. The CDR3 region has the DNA TGTGCCAGCAGCTTAACAGGATATGAAGCTTTCTTT. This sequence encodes CASSLTGYEAFF.

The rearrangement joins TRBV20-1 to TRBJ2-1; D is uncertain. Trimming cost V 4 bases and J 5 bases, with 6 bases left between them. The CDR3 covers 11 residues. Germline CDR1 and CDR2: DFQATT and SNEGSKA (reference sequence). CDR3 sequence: CSAMGHNEQFF. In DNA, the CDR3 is TGCAGTGCTATGGGCCACAATGAGCAGTTCTTC.

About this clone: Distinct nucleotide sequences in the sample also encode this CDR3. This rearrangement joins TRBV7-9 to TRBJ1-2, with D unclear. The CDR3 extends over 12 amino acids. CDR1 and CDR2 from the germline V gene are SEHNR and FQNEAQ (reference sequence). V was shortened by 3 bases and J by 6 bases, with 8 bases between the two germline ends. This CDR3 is CASSLVSNGYTF. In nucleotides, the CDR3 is TGTGCCAGCAGCTTGGTGTCTAATGGCTACACCTTC. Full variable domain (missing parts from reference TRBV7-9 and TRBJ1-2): DTGVSQNPRHKITKRGQNVTFRCDPISEHNRLYWYRQTLGQGPEFLTYFQNEAQLEKSRLLSDRFSAERPKGSFSTLEIQRTEQGDSAMYLCASSLVSNGYTFGSGTRLTVV.

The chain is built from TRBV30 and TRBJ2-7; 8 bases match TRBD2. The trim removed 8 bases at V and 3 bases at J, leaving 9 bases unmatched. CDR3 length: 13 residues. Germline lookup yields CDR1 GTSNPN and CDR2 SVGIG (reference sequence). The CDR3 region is CAGSGLGDYEQYF. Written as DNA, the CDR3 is TGTGCCGGATCGGGACTAGGGGACTACGAGCAGTACTTC.

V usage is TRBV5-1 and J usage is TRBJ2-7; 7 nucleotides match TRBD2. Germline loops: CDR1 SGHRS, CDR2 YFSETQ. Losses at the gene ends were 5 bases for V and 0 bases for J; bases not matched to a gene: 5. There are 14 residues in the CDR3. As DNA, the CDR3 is TGCGCCAGCAGGTTGAGCGGGGACTCCTACGAGCAGTACTTC. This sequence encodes CASRLSGDSYEQYF.

In DNA form, the CDR3 reads TGTGCTAGTGGTTTCGGACAGAGTGGAGATACGCAGTATTTT. This encodes CASGFGQSGDTQYF. V is TRBV12-5 and J is TRBJ2-3; TRBD1 might be the D (6 bases). Germline CDR1 reads LGHNT; CDR2 reads FRNRAP. Trimming removed 3 bases at V and 5 bases at J, with 12 bases between. CDR3 length: 14 residues.

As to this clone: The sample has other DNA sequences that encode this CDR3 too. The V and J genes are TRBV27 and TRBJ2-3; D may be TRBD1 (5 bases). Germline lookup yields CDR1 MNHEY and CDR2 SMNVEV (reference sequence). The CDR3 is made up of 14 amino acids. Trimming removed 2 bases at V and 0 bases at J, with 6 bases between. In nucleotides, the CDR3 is TGTGCCAGCAGTTTAAGGGGTAGCACAGATACGCAGTATTTT. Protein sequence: CASSLRGSTDTQYF.

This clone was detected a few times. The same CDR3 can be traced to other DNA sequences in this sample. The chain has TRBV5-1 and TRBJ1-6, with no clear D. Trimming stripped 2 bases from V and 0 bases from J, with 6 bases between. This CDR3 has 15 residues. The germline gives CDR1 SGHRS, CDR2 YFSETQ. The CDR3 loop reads CASSFESSYNSPLHF. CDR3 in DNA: TGCGCCAGCAGCTTTGAGAGCTCCTATAATTCACCCCTCCACTTT.

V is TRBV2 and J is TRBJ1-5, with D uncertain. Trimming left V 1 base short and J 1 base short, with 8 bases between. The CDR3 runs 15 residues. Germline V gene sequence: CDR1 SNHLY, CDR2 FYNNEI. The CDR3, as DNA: TGTGCCAGCAGTGAAGGTAAAGGGAGCAATCAGCCCCAGCATTTT. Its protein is CASSEGKGSNQPQHF.

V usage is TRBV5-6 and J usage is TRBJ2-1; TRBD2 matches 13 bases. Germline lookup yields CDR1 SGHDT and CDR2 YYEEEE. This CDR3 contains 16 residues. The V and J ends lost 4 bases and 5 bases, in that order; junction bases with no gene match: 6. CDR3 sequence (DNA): TGTGCCAGCAGCATTATAGGACTAGCGGGAGACAATGAGCAGTTCTTC. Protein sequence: CASSIIGLAGDNEQFF.

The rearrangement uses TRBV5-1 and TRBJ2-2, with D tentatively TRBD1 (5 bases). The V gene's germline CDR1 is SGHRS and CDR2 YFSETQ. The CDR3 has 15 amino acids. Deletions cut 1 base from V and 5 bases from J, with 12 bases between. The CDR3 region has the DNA TGCGCCAGCAGCTTGTCAACAGGACAAACCGGGGAGCTGTTTTTT. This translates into CASSLSTGQTGELFF. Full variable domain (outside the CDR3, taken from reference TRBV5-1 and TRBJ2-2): KAGVTQTPRYLIKTRGQQVTLSCSPISGHRSVSWYQQTPGQGLQFLFEYFSETQRNKGNFPGRFSGRQFSNSRSEMNVSTLELGDSALYLCASSLSTGQTGELFFGEGSRLTVL.

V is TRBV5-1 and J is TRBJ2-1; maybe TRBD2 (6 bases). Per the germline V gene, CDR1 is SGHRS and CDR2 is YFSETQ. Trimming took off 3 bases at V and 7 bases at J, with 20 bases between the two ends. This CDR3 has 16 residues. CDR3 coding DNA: TGCGCCAGCAGCTCCGGCGGGGCAGGGCGCTGGAATGAGCAGTTCTTC. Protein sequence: CASSSGGAGRWNEQFF.

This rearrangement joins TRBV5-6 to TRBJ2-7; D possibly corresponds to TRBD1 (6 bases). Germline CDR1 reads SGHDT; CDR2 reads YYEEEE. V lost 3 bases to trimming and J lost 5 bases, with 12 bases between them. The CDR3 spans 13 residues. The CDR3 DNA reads TGTGCCAGCAGCTCGACAGGCTACCACGAGCAGTACTTC. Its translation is CASSSTGYHEQYF.

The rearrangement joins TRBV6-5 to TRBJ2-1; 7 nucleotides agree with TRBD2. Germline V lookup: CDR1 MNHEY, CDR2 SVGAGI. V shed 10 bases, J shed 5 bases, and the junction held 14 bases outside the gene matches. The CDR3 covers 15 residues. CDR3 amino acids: CAIRASGGAHNEQFF. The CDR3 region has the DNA TGTGCCATCAGGGCTAGCGGAGGGGCTCACAATGAGCAGTTCTTC.

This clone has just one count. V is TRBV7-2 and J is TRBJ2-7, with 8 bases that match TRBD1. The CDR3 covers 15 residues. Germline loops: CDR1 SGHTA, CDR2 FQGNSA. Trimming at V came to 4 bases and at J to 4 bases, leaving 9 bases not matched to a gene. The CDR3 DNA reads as TGTGCCAGCAGCTCCTCAGGGGGCGTCGCATACGAGCAGTACTTC. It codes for CASSSSGGVAYEQYF.

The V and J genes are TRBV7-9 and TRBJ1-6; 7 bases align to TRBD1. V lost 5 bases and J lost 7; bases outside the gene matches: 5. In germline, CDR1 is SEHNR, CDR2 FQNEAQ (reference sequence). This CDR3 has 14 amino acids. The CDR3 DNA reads TGTGCCAGCAGCCCGGGACAGCAGAATTCACCCCTCCACTTT. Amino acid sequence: CASSPGQQNSPLHF.